These 32 T cell receptor beta chains share one sample of origin, sequenced in a study of T cell responses to AZD1222 COVID-19 vaccine. Repertoires were generated with immunoSEQ multiplex PCR, while TCRdb's copy carries only in-frame clones and drops some. In the table there are 140,000 or so clones, 75% to 90% of which are singletons. Specimen: peripheral blood, collected on day 0 of AZD1222 vaccination. These receptors were taken from an adult in good health.

The J gene is TRBJ1-1, the V gene TRBV7-9; D unresolved. Germline V gives CDR1 SEHNR, CDR2 FQNEAQ (reference sequence). The CDR3 runs 14 residues. Trimming took 2 bases from V and 2 from J, leaving 9 bases between them. The DNA of the CDR3 is TGTGCCAGCAGCTTAACCTCGGCAAACACTGAAGCTTTCTTT. It translates to CASSLTSANTEAFF.

This chain uses TRBV10-3 with TRBJ2-1; 7 nucleotides agree with TRBD1. The germline V gene encodes CDR1 ENHRY and CDR2 SYGVKD. Germline trimming cut 3 bases from V and 0 bases from J; bases unmatched to any gene: 8. The CDR3 has 17 residues. Here the CDR3 reads CAISEPGQESSYNEQFF. The CDR3 DNA is TGTGCCATCAGTGAACCCGGACAGGAGAGCTCCTACAATGAGCAGTTCTTC.

The rearrangement uses TRBV5-1 and TRBJ2-7, with D hard to call. Germline assignment: CDR1 SGHRS and CDR2 YFSETQ. Trimming removed 0 bases from V and 2 bases from J, with 6 bases in between. This CDR3 region has 13 residues. The CDR3 nucleotides read TGCGCCAGCAGCTTGGGACACCCCTACGAGCAGTACTTC. The encoded protein is CASSLGHPYEQYF. The whole variable domain, remainder taken from reference TRBV5-1 and TRBJ2-7, is KAGVTQTPRYLIKTRGQQVTLSCSPISGHRSVSWYQQTPGQGLQFLFEYFSETQRNKGNFPGRFSGRQFSNSRSEMNVSTLELGDSALYLCASSLGHPYEQYFGPGTRLTVT.

The V gene is TRBV7-9, the J gene TRBJ1-2; maybe TRBD1 (6 bases). Deletions cut 5 bases from V and 13 bases from J, with 32 bases between. This CDR3 contains 17 residues. From germline, CDR1 is SEHNR and CDR2 FQNEAQ (reference sequence). CDR3 loop: CASSLGGPYGYTPPGTF. The CDR3 nucleotides read TGTGCCAGCAGCCTAGGGGGGCCATATGGCTACACCCCCCCCGGCACCTTC.

The rearrangement joins TRBV18 to TRBJ1-3; D call uncertain. The CDR3 is 18 residues long. Germline-derived CDR1 and CDR2 are KGHSH and LQKENI. V lost 6 bases and J lost 0, with 21 bases in between. CDR3 sequence (DNA): TGTGCCAGCTCCCTGAATATTGGGAGGGTCAGCTCTGGAAACACCATATATTTT. Amino acids: CASSLNIGRVSSGNTIYF.

The chain carries TRBV18 and TRBJ2-7, with D perhaps TRBD1 or TRBD2 (6 bases each). The germline V gene encodes CDR1 KGHSH and CDR2 LQKENI. V lost 5 bases and J lost 5, with 13 bases in between. CDR3 length equals 13 residues. The CDR3 nucleotides are TGTGCCAGCTCAGGGGGGCAGGTAAACGAGCAGTACTTC. This codes for CASSGGQVNEQYF. The variable domain in full, completed from reference TRBV18 and TRBJ2-7, reads NAGVMQNPRHLVRRRGQEARLRCSPMKGHSHVYWYRQLPEEGLKFMVYLQKENIIDESGMPKERFSAEFPKEGPSILRIQQVVRGDSAAYFCASSGGQVNEQYFGPGTRLTVT.

The rearrangement links TRBV4-2 to TRBJ1-2; 7 bases agree with TRBD1. With V trimmed by 4 bases and J by 8 bases, 13 bases remained unmatched. Germline-derived CDR1 and CDR2 are LGHNA and YNFKEQ. This CDR3 spans 15 amino acids. CDR3 amino acids: CASSPQEEGARGYTF. CDR3 sequence (DNA): TGTGCCAGCAGCCCGCAGGAAGAGGGGGCTCGAGGCTACACCTTC.

J is TRBJ2-7 and V is TRBV3-1 (or the pseudogene TRBV3-2), with D possibly being TRBD2 (6 bases). V was shortened by 1 base and J by 6 bases, with 13 bases between the two germline ends. The CDR3 spans 14 residues. Germline CDR1 is LGHDT and CDR2 is YNNKEL (reference sequence). The CDR3 region is CASSQASTSVEQYF. DNA of the CDR3: TGTGCCAGCAGCCAAGCGTCGACTAGTGTCGAGCAGTACTTC.

The chain couples TRBV27 to TRBJ1-4; a weak D match, TRBD1 (5 bases). Germline CDR1 reads MNHEY; CDR2 reads SMNVEV (reference sequence). V was pared by 5 bases and J by 3 bases, with 16 bases between. CDR3 length equals 16 residues. The CDR3: CASSQRPGLANEKLFF. The CDR3 bases are TGTGCCAGCAGTCAGCGCCCAGGGTTGGCTAATGAAAAACTGTTTTTT.

The chain has TRBV7-3 and TRBJ1-2; no clear D. This CDR3 spans 13 amino acids. Germline loops: CDR1 SGHTA, CDR2 FQGTGA. The V gene lost 4 bases and the J gene lost 7 bases, with 13 bases spanning the gap. CDR3 sequence reads: CASSSGPWGGYTF. CDR3 sequence (DNA): TGTGCCAGCAGCTCAGGACCATGGGGTGGCTACACCTTC.

J is TRBJ1-4 and V is TRBV3-1 (or the pseudogene TRBV3-2); possible D gene TRBD1, 5 bases. The CDR3 loop spans 14 amino acids. Trimming left V 3 bases short and J 7 bases short, with 12 bases between. The germline V gene encodes CDR1 LGHDT and CDR2 YNNKEL (reference sequence). CDR3 nucleotides: TGTGCCAGCAGCCAGGATCAGGGTACTGAAAAACTGTTTTTT. It specifies CASSQDQGTEKLFF.

The chain joins TRBV9 to TRBJ2-1; D is ambiguous. V was cut by 4 bases and J by 15 bases, with 17 bases left in between. CDR3 length: 12 residues. From germline, CDR1 is SGDLS and CDR2 YYNGEE. CDR3: CASSPSSGSGFF. CDR3 nucleotide sequence: TGTGCCAGCAGCCCATCCTCGGGCTCGGGGTTCTTC.

This clone came up once. This rearrangement joins TRBV4-1 to TRBJ2-3, with D hard to call. CDR1 and CDR2 from the germline V gene are MGHRA and YSYEKL. V lost 0 bases and J lost 9, with 16 bases in between. CDR3 length: 15 residues. The CDR3 nucleotides read TGCGCCAGCAGCCAAGACCCAGCTCCCCAGGTCACGCAGTATTTT. Protein: CASSQDPAPQVTQYF.

The chain is built from TRBV28 and TRBJ1-5; TRBD1 matches at 7 bases. Trimming cost V 6 bases and J 3 bases; bases outside gene matches: 5. Per the germline V gene, CDR1 is MDHEN and CDR2 is SYDVKM. The length of the CDR3 is 14 residues. The CDR3 spells CASSPGTVNQPQHF. The CDR3 region has the DNA TGTGCCAGCAGCCCCGGGACAGTCAATCAGCCCCAGCATTTT.

The J gene is TRBJ2-1, the V gene TRBV7-2; TRBD2 is a possible D gene (5 bases). The CDR3 consists of 12 residues. V dropped 2 bases and J dropped 9 bases, with 8 bases sitting between them. Germline assignment: CDR1 SGHTA and CDR2 FQGNSA. CDR3 amino acids: CASSLSGIEQFF. The CDR3 nucleotides are TGTGCCAGCAGCTTATCGGGGATTGAGCAGTTCTTC.

V usage is TRBV6-1 and J usage is TRBJ1-2; no clear D gene. CDR1 MNHNS and CDR2 SASEGT come from the germline V gene. The length of the CDR3 is 12 residues. Trimming took 1 base from V and 1 from J, leaving 1 base between them. This CDR3 is CASSEGNYGYTF. Written as DNA, the CDR3 is TGTGCCAGCAGTGAAGGTAACTATGGCTACACCTTC.

The chain joins TRBV27 to TRBJ2-3, with TRBD2 matching over 8 bases. There are 18 residues in the CDR3. Germline loops: CDR1 MNHEY, CDR2 SMNVEV (reference sequence). V trimming: 4 bases; J trimming: 0 bases; junction bases outside the gene matches: 12. This CDR3 is CASSSPFGGATSTDTQYF. The CDR3 DNA sequence: TGTGCCAGCAGTTCACCTTTCGGGGGGGCCACTAGCACAGATACGCAGTATTTT.

The chain joins TRBV30 to TRBJ1-4; 7 bases line up with TRBD1. CDR3 length: 14 residues. Germline values: CDR1 GTSNPN, CDR2 SVGIG (reference sequence). With V trimmed by 7 bases and J by 2 bases, 7 bases remained unmatched. CDR3 sequence: CALEGARTNEKLFF. The CDR3 nucleotides are TGTGCCTTGGAGGGGGCGCGGACTAATGAAAAACTGTTTTTT.

The chain carries TRBV7-3 and TRBJ2-7; no definite D call. Between the trimmed V and J ends, which lost 2 bases and 2 bases, there was a span of 10 bases. The CDR3 sequence is 14 residues long. Germline V gene sequence: CDR1 SGHTA, CDR2 FQGTGA. CDR3 nucleotide sequence: TGTGCCAGCAGCTTATCGTCAGGTCCCTACGAGCAGTACTTC. It is translated as CASSLSSGPYEQYF.

V and J are TRBV20-1 and TRBJ1-4; the D is unclear. CDR1 and CDR2 (germline): DFQATT, SNEGSKA (reference sequence). V lost 7 bases and J lost 7, with 10 bases in between. This CDR3 contains 11 residues. The CDR3 sequence is CSGGESEKLFF. For the CDR3, the DNA is TGCAGTGGTGGGGAGAGTGAAAAACTGTTTTTT.

This CDR3 is CASSQDPRGRSLDEQFF. The CDR3 bases are TGCGCCAGCAGCCAAGATCCTCGCGGGAGATCTTTGGATGAGCAGTTCTTC. The chain couples TRBV4-1 to TRBJ2-1; 7 nucleotides align to TRBD2. After removal of 0 bases from V and 8 bases from J, the junction contained 13 bases not matched to a gene. This CDR3 is built from 17 residues. Looked up from germline, CDR1 is MGHRA and CDR2 is YSYEKL.

V is TRBV14 and J is TRBJ1-2, with D tentatively TRBD1 (6 bases). Germline V gene sequence: CDR1 SGHDN, CDR2 FVKESK. Trimming shortened V by 6 bases and J by 4 bases, and 9 bases separated the two germline ends. CDR3 length: 12 amino acids. The CDR3 nucleotides are TGTGCCAGCAGGGGGGCTGCCTATGGCTACACCTTC. Its translation: CASRGAAYGYTF.

The chain is built from TRBV10-3 and TRBJ1-2; D might be TRBD1 (5 bases). Trimming took off 4 bases at V and 8 bases at J, with 8 bases between the two ends. From germline, CDR1 is ENHRY and CDR2 SYGVKD. The CDR3 is 11 amino acids. The CDR3, as DNA: TGTGCCATCAGTGCTGGGGACGGCTACACCTTC. Amino acids: CAISAGDGYTF.

This chain links TRBV19 with TRBJ1-1; D is possibly TRBD1 (5 bases). Trimming pared 3 bases from V and 5 bases from J, leaving 16 bases between. The V gene's germline CDR1 is LNHDA and CDR2 SQIVND (reference sequence). This CDR3 comprises 15 residues. CDR3 residues: CASSIWGAGPTEAFF. Here the CDR3 DNA reads TGTGCCAGTAGTATTTGGGGAGCAGGGCCTACTGAAGCTTTCTTT.

The chain is built from TRBV19 and TRBJ2-2; 10 bases match TRBD1. Germline V gives CDR1 LNHDA, CDR2 SQIVND (reference sequence). J gave up 6 bases and V 5 bases, and 6 bases lay outside the gene matches. The CDR3 consists of 15 residues. The CDR3 spells CASSATGGIPGELFF. CDR3 in DNA: TGTGCCAGTAGTGCGACAGGGGGCATCCCCGGGGAGCTGTTTTTT.

V is TRBV4-2 and J is TRBJ1-1, with D perhaps matching TRBD1 (6 bases). CDR3 length equals 15 residues. The germline V gene has CDR1 LGHNA and CDR2 YNFKEQ. V lost 1 base, J lost 0 bases, and 9 bases lay in between. The CDR3 region is CASSQGGDMNTEAFF. The DNA for the CDR3 is TGTGCCAGCAGCCAAGGGGGGGACATGAACACTGAAGCTTTCTTT.

The chain couples TRBV2 to TRBJ2-5; D remains unclear. The CDR3 contains 13 residues. The V gene lost 2 bases and the J gene lost 7 bases, with 11 bases spanning the gap. Germline values: CDR1 SNHLY, CDR2 FYNNEI. The CDR3 coding sequence is TGTGCCAGCAGTGAACCCGTAGATCGGACCCAGTACTTC. Its protein product is CASSEPVDRTQYF.

V gene TRBV7-9 combines with J gene TRBJ1-2, with D perhaps TRBD1 (6 bases). V gave up 5 bases and J gave up 6 bases, with 13 bases separating them. The CDR3 is 13 amino acids. Germline-derived CDR1 and CDR2 are SEHNR and FQNEAQ (reference sequence). Written as DNA, the CDR3 is TGTGCCAGCAGCCCGGGAAGGGGGAATGGCTACACCTTC. Encoded protein: CASSPGRGNGYTF.

The sample holds one count of this clone. The rearrangement joins TRBV19 to TRBJ1-5, with 7 bases lining up with TRBD1. The germline gives CDR1 LNHDA, CDR2 SQIVND (reference sequence). Trimming cost V 7 bases and J 3 bases; bases outside gene matches: 9. The CDR3 has 15 amino acids. CDR3 region: CASNPDRADNQPQHF. CDR3 nucleotide sequence: TGTGCCAGTAACCCAGACAGGGCTGACAATCAGCCCCAGCATTTT.

The chain employs TRBV5-1 and TRBJ2-1, with 7 bases identical to TRBD2. Germline loops: CDR1 SGHRS, CDR2 YFSETQ. The CDR3 is 14 residues long. Unmatched junction bases numbered 12, after V lost 5 bases and J lost 10 bases. DNA of the CDR3: TGCGCCAGCAGATGGTTGGACCGCGGGGGAGAGCAGTTCTTC. Translating gives CASRWLDRGGEQFF.

In this sample, this clone turned up once. The chain employs TRBV30 and TRBJ1-5, with unresolved D. Germline lookup yields CDR1 GTSNPN and CDR2 SVGIG (reference sequence). V lost 2 bases and J lost 6, with 8 bases in between. The CDR3 consists of 12 residues. CDR3 sequence (DNA): TGTGCCTGGAGTTTCCCGGGTCAGCCCCAGCATTTT. It codes for CAWSFPGQPQHF.

The chain joins TRBV7-6 to TRBJ2-5; D possibly uses TRBD1 or TRBD2 (5 bases each). The CDR3 loop spans 13 amino acids. CDR1 and CDR2 from the germline V gene are SGHVS and FNYEAQ. V was cut by 10 bases and J by 2 bases, with 14 bases left in between. The CDR3 bases are TGTGCCATAGCACGGGGCAGGCAAGAGACCCAGTACTTC. This gives the protein CAIARGRQETQYF.